This passage covers 21 T cell receptor beta chains from one sample sequenced in a study of blood T cell repertoires in COVID-19. This table comes from immunoSEQ multiplex PCR, and its TCRdb copy is limited to in-frame clones, with some not included. Of 150,000 to 200,000 clones in the sample, approximately 83% were seen once. The sample comprised PBMCs or T cells enriched from blood (not recorded which). These receptors were collected from a man aged 70-80 years who had been exposed to COVID-19.

This clone was seen a handful of times. This sequence joins TRBV6-2 or TRBV6-3 and TRBJ2-2; 11 bases match TRBD2. The CDR3 runs 18 residues. V lost 5 bases to trimming and J lost 3 bases; unmatched junction nucleotides: 11. CDR1 and CDR2 from the germline V gene are MNHEY and SVGEGT. The CDR3 coding sequence is TGTGCCAGCAGTCCGGGACTAGCGGAACCACCCTACACCGGGGAGCTGTTTTTT. Encoded protein: CASSPGLAEPPYTGELFF.

The V gene is TRBV29-1, the J gene TRBJ2-7; 8 nucleotides match TRBD2. This CDR3 has 17 residues. Germline CDR1 is SQVTM and CDR2 is ANQGSEA. The J segment lost 2 bases and the V segment lost 3 bases, leaving 15 bases of the junction unmatched. Here the CDR3 reads CSVDLRQRETRPYEQYF. The DNA of the CDR3 is TGCAGCGTTGACCTTAGGCAGCGGGAGACTCGACCCTACGAGCAGTACTTC.

The chain couples TRBV27 to TRBJ1-1; tentatively, D is TRBD1 (6 bases). Germline V CDR1 and CDR2: MNHEY, SMNVEV (reference sequence). Trimming left V 5 bases short and J 1 base short, with 14 bases between. The CDR3 extends over 15 amino acids. The CDR3 region is CASSPPGGWNTEAFF. The DNA for the CDR3 is TGTGCCAGCAGTCCCCCGGGGGGCTGGAACACTGAAGCTTTCTTT.

V gene TRBV12-1 combines with J gene TRBJ1-5; TRBD1, the table's D call, was not compared with the DNA. TRBV12-1 is given as a pseudogene. The CDR3 is 11 amino acids. CDR3 sequence reads: CASLTVQPQHF. DNA for the CDR3: TGTGCCAGCCTGACAGTCCAGCCCCAGCATTTT.

This rearrangement joins TRBV28 to TRBJ1-5, with a tentative D call TRBD1 (6 bases). The CDR3 is 15 amino acids. From germline, CDR1 is MDHEN and CDR2 SYDVKM. With 3 bases removed from V and 3 bases from J, the gap between germline ends came to 12 bases. Here the CDR3 DNA reads TGTGCCAGCAGTTTTCTTACAGGGAACAATCAGCCCCAGCATTTT. Translation gives CASSFLTGNNQPQHF.

The V and J genes are TRBV6-5 and TRBJ2-2; D possibly corresponds to TRBD1 (5 bases). Trimming took 6 bases from V and 6 from J, leaving 11 bases between them. Germline V gene data show CDR1 as MNHEY and CDR2 as SVGAGI. This CDR3 has 13 residues. In DNA, the CDR3 is TGTGCCAGCAGGCCCAGGGAATCCGGGGAGCTGTTTTTT. Protein product: CASRPRESGELFF.

The chain couples TRBV5-6 to TRBJ1-2; 7 bases fit TRBD1. The junction had 5 bases not matched to a gene; V was cut back by 4 bases and J by 2 bases. This CDR3 spans 14 amino acids. Looked up from germline, CDR1 is SGHDT and CDR2 is YYEEEE. The CDR3 DNA is TGTGCCAGCAGCGCGGAACAGGGGAACTATGGCTACACCTTC. Residues: CASSAEQGNYGYTF.

The gene calls are TRBV25-1 and TRBJ2-7, with 7 bases aligning to TRBD2. This CDR3 is 15 amino acids long. Germline V lookup: CDR1 MGHDK, CDR2 SYGVNS. With 6 bases clipped from V and 5 bases from J, the junction kept 13 bases outside the gene matches. The DNA for the CDR3 is TGTGCCAGCAGCGTCTCCCTACTAGCGCTTGACGAGCAGTACTTC. Protein sequence: CASSVSLLALDEQYF.

This clone appeared a single time. This chain connects TRBV10-1 to TRBJ1-1; 8 nucleotides match TRBD1. Germline V gene sequence: CDR1 WNHNN, CDR2 SYGVQD (reference sequence). V dropped 0 bases and J dropped 8; count of bases not matched to a gene: 2. CDR3 length equals 13 residues. Here the CDR3 reads CASSESQGAEAFF. In DNA form, the CDR3 reads TGCGCCAGCAGTGAGTCTCAGGGGGCCGAAGCTTTCTTT.

This clone was seen a few times. The rearrangement uses TRBV5-5 and TRBJ1-1; 8 bases match TRBD1. The CDR3 is 17 amino acids. V was clipped by 0 bases and J by 0 bases; unmatched bases: 7. Germline V lookup: CDR1 SGHKS, CDR2 YYEKEE (reference sequence). CDR3 sequence: CASSLEGTGALNTEAFF. Here the CDR3 DNA reads TGTGCCAGCAGCTTGGAAGGGACAGGCGCCCTGAACACTGAAGCTTTCTTT.

The chain has TRBV7-9 and TRBJ1-5; TRBD1 is a possible D gene (6 bases). V was cut by 5 bases and J by 6 bases, with 8 bases left in between. The germline V gene has CDR1 SEHNR and CDR2 FQNEAQ (reference sequence). This CDR3 has 12 amino acids. The CDR3 DNA sequence: TGTGCCAGCAGCCCGACAGGTCAGCCCCAGCATTTT. This gives the protein CASSPTGQPQHF.

This rearrangement joins TRBV27 to TRBJ1-1; D gene uncertain. CDR1 is MNHEY and CDR2 is SMNVEV in the germline V gene (reference sequence). The V and J ends lost 4 bases and 5 bases respectively, with 14 bases between them. This CDR3 has 14 amino acids. DNA of the CDR3: TGTGCCAGCAGTTCCCGCCGCGGCGGAACTGAAGCTTTCTTT. Amino acids: CASSSRRGGTEAFF.

The chain combines TRBV12-3 or TRBV12-4 with TRBJ1-5; no clear D gene. Trimming removed 5 bases at V and 6 bases at J, with 11 bases between. The CDR3 is made up of 13 amino acids. For the CDR3, the DNA is TGTGCCAGCAGTCCCGCTAACGGTCAGCCCCAGCATTTT. The encoded protein is CASSPANGQPQHF.

This rearrangement joins TRBV23-1 to TRBJ1-2, with D unresolved. TRBV23-1 is labeled an ORF, and its function is uncertain. V was trimmed by 11 bases and J by 6 bases, leaving 16 bases between them. This CDR3 is built from 12 residues. CDR3 amino acids: CAGPGLMNGYTF. In DNA form, the CDR3 reads TGCGCCGGCCCCGGACTTATGAATGGCTACACCTTC.

The chain carries TRBV5-1 and TRBJ2-1; 10 bases map to TRBD2. CDR3 length: 14 amino acids. Trimming cost V 4 bases and J 7 bases; bases outside gene matches: 5. Germline V gene sequence: CDR1 SGHRS, CDR2 YFSETQ. The CDR3 coding sequence is TGCGCCAGCAGCGGGCTAGCGGGAGTGAATGAGCAGTTCTTC. Its protein product is CASSGLAGVNEQFF.

This clone has just one count. The chain links TRBV3-1 (or the pseudogene TRBV3-2) to TRBJ2-1, with D maybe TRBD1 (6 bases). Trimming cost V 1 base and J 5 bases, with 18 bases left between them. This CDR3 has 17 residues. In germline, CDR1 is LGHDT, CDR2 YNNKEL (reference sequence). The CDR3 DNA reads TGTGCCAGCAGCCAAGTCCCCGGGACACAGGGCCACAATGAGCAGTTCTTC. This gives the protein CASSQVPGTQGHNEQFF.

This rearrangement joins TRBV28 to TRBJ1-1; D is undetermined. CDR3 length: 13 residues. V lost 7 bases and J lost 1, with 10 bases in between. CDR1 and CDR2 (germline): MDHEN, SYDVKM. CDR3 amino acids: CASMIGANTEAFF. The DNA for the CDR3 is TGTGCCAGCATGATCGGAGCGAACACTGAAGCTTTCTTT.

The chain links TRBV5-6 to TRBJ2-2; 8 nucleotides align to TRBD2. The CDR3 covers 15 residues. Germline CDR1 is SGHDT and CDR2 is YYEEEE. The V and J ends lost 4 bases and 3 bases, in that order; junction bases with no gene match: 5. The CDR3 reads CASSVSGIDTGELFF. In DNA, the CDR3 is TGTGCCAGCAGCGTTAGCGGGATCGACACCGGGGAGCTGTTTTTT.

This clone was observed a single time. Different DNA sequences within this sample yield the same CDR3. J is TRBJ2-3 and V is TRBV9; D might be TRBD2 (6 bases). This CDR3 region has 15 residues. Per germline, CDR1 SGDLS and CDR2 YYNGEE. Trimming removed 0 bases from V and 1 base from J, with 9 bases in between. The CDR3 loop reads CASSVAPSGTDTQYF. The CDR3, as DNA: TGTGCCAGCAGCGTAGCTCCTAGCGGCACAGATACGCAGTATTTT. Full variable domain (outside the CDR3, taken from reference TRBV9 and TRBJ2-3): DSGVTQTPKHLITATGQRVTLRCSPRSGDLSVYWYQQSLDQGLQFLIQYYNGEERAKGNILERFSAQQFPDLHSELNLSSLELGDSALYFCASSVAPSGTDTQYFGPGTRLTVL.

The rearrangement links TRBV27 to TRBJ2-1; 9 bases are a match to TRBD2. CDR3 length: 17 amino acids. Germline CDR1 and CDR2: MNHEY and SMNVEV (reference sequence). V gave up 2 bases and J gave up 0 bases; unmatched junction bases: 5. The CDR3: CASSLTGLANSYNEQFF. The CDR3 nucleotides are TGTGCCAGCAGTTTAACTGGACTAGCGAACTCCTACAATGAGCAGTTCTTC.

V gene TRBV28 combines with J gene TRBJ2-1; a possible D gene is TRBD2 (6 bases). The germline CDR1 and CDR2 sequences are MDHEN and SYDVKM. CDR3 length: 17 residues. V gave up 6 bases and J gave up 0 bases, with 18 bases separating them. The CDR3 nucleotides are TGTGCCAGCAGCGCCGCCCATGAGGGAGGCTCCTACAATGAGCAGTTCTTC. This translates into CASSAAHEGGSYNEQFF. The entire variable domain, with the rest obtained from reference TRBV28 and TRBJ2-1, is as follows: DVKVTQSSRYLVKRTGEKVFLECVQDMDHENMFWYRQDPGLGLRLIYFSYDVKMKEKGDIPEGYSVSREKKERFSLILESASTNQTSMYLCASSAAHEGGSYNEQFFGPGTRLTVL.